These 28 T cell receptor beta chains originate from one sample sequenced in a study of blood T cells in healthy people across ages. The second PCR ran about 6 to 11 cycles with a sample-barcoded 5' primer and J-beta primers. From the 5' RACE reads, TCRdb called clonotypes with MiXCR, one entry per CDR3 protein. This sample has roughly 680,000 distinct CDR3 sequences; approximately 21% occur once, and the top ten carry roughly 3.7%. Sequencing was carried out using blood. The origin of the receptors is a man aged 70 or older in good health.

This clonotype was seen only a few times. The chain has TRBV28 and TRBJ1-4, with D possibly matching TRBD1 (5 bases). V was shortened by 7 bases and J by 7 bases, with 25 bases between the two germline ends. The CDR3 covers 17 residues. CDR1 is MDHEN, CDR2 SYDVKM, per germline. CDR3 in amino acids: CASKPPRAWQGIEKLFF. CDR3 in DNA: TGTGCCAGCAAACCCCCCAGGGCGTGGCAGGGCATTGAAAAACTGTTTTTT.

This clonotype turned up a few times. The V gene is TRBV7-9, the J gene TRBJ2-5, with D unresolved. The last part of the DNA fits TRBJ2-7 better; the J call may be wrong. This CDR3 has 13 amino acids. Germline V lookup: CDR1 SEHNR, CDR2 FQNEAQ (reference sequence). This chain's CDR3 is CASSLNGPYEQYF. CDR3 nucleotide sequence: TGTGCCAGCAGCTTAAACGGTCCCTACGAGCAGTACTTC.

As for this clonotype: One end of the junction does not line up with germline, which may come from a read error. The DNA for the CDR3 is TGTGCCAGCAGCAGCCTCGAGCGGGATATCTACGATGAGCAGTTCTTC. Amino acid sequence: CASSSLERDIYDEQFF. V gene TRBV7-2 combines with J gene TRBJ2-1; 7 positions match TRBD2. The CDR3 length is 16 residues. CDR1 and CDR2 from the germline V gene are SGHTA and FQGNSA. Full variable domain (rest looked up from reference TRBV7-2 and TRBJ2-1): GAGVSQSPSNKVTEKGKDVELRCDPISGHTALYWYRQSLGQGLEFLIYFQGNSAPDKSGLPSDRFSAERTGGSVSTLTIQRTQQEDSAVYLCASSSLERDIYDEQFFGPGTRLTVL.

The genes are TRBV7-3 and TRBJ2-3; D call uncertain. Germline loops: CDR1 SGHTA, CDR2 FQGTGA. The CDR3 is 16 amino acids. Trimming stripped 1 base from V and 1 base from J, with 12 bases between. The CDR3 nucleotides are TGTGCCAGCAGCTTAATGTCCGGATATGGCACAGATACGCAGTATTTT. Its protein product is CASSLMSGYGTDTQYF.

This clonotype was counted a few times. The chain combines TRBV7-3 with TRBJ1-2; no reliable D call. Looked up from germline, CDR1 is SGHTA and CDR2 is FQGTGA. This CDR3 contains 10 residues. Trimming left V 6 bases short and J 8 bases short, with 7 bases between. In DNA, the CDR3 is TGTGCCAGCAGTCCAGACGGCTACACCTTC. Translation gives CASSPDGYTF. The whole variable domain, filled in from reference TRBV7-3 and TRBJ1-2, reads GAGVSQTPSNKVTEKGKYVELRCDPISGHTALYWYRQSLGQGPEFLIYFQGTGAADDSGLPNDRFFAVRPEGSVSTLKIQRTERGDSAVYLCASSPDGYTFGSGTRLTVV.

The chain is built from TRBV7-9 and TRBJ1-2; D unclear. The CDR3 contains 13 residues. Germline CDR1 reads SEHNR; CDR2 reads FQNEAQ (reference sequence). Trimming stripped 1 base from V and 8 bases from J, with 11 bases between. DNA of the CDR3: TGTGCCAGCAGCTTAGAAGGGTTACGAGGCTACACCTTC. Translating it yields CASSLEGLRGYTF. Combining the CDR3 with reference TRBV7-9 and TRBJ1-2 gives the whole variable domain DTGVSQNPRHKITKRGQNVTFRCDPISEHNRLYWYRQTLGQGPEFLTYFQNEAQLEKSRLLSDRFSAERPKGSFSTLEIQRTEQGDSAMYLCASSLEGLRGYTFGSGTRLTVV.

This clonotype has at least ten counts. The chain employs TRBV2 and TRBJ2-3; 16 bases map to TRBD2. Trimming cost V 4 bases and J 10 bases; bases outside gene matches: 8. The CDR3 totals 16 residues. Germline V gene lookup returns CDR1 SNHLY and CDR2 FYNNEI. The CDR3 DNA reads TGTGCCAGCAGTGTCGGGACTAGCGGGAGGGCCGCGGCGCAGTATTTT. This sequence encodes CASSVGTSGRAAAQYF. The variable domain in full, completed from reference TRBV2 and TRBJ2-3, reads EPEVTQTPSHQVTQMGQEVILRCVPISNHLYFYWYRQILGQKVEFLVSFYNNEISEKSEIFDDQFSVERPDGSNFTLKIRSTKLEDSAMYFCASSVGTSGRAAAQYFGPGTRLTVL.

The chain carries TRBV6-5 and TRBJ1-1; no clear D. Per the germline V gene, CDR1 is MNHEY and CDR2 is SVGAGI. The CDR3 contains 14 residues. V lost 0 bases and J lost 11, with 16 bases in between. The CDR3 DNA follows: TGTGCCAGCAGTTACTCGCCCCTAAAATTTGTGGCTTTCTTT. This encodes CASSYSPLKFVAFF.

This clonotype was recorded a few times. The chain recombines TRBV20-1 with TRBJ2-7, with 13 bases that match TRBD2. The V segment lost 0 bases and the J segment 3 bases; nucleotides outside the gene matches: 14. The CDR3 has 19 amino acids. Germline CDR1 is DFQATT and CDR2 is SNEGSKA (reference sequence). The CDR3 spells CSARDRQGRGLAGFYEQYF. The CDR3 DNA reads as TGCAGTGCTAGAGATCGACAGGGAAGGGGACTAGCGGGATTCTACGAGCAGTACTTC.

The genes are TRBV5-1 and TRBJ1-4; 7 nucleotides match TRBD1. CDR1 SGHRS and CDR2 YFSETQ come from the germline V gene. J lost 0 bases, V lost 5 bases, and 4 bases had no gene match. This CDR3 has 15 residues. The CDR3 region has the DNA TGCGCCAGCAGATCAGGGACAGCAACTAATGAAAAACTGTTTTTT. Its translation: CASRSGTATNEKLFF.

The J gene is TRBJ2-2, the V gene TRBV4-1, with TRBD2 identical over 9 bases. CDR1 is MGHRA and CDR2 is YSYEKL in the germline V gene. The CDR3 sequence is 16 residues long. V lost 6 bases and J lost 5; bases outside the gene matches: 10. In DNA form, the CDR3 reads TGCGCCAGCAGAAGGTTGGCGGGAGGGTCTACCGGGGAGCTGTTTTTT. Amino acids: CASRRLAGGSTGELFF.

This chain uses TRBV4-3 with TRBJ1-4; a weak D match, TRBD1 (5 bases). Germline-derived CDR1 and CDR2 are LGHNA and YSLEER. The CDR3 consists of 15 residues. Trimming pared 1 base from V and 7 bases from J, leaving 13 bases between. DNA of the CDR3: TGCGCCAGCAGCCAAGTTTTCTCGGGGACTGAAAAACTGTTTTTT. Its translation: CASSQVFSGTEKLFF.

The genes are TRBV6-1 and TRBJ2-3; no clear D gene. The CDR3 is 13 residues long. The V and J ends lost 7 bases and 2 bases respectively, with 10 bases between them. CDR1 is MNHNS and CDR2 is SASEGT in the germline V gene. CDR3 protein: CASTRSHTDTQYF. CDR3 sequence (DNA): TGTGCCAGCACGCGTTCCCACACAGATACGCAGTATTTT.

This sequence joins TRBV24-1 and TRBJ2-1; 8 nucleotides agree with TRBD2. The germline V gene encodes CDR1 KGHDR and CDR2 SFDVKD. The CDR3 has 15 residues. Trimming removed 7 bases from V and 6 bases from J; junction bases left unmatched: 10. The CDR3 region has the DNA TGTGCCACCAGCGGACAGCGACTAGCGTTCAATGAGCAGTTCTTC. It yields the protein CATSGQRLAFNEQFF.

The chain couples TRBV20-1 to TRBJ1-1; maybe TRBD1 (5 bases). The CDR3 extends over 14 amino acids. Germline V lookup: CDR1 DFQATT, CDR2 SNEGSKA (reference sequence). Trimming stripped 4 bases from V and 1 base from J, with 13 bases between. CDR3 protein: CSATREGTNTEAFF. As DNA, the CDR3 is TGCAGTGCTACCCGGGAGGGGACGAACACTGAAGCTTTCTTT.

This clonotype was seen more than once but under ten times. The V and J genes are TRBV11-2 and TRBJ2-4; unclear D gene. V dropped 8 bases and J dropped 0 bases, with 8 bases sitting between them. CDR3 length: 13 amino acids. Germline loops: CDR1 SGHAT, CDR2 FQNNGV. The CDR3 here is CASGNGAKNIQYF. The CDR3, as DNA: TGTGCCAGCGGAAATGGAGCCAAAAACATTCAGTACTTC.

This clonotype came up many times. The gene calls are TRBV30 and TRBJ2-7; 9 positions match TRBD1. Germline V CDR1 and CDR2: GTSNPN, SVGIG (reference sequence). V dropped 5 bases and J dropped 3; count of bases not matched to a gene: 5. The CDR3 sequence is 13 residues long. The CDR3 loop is CAWGQGQFYEQYF. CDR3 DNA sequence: TGTGCCTGGGGACAGGGGCAATTCTACGAGCAGTACTTC. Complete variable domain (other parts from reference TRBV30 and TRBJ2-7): SQTIHQWPATLVQPVGSPLSLECTVEGTSNPNLYWYRQAAGRGLQLLFYSVGIGQISSEVPQNLSASRPQDRQFILSSKKLLLSDSGFYLCAWGQGQFYEQYFGPGTRLTVT.

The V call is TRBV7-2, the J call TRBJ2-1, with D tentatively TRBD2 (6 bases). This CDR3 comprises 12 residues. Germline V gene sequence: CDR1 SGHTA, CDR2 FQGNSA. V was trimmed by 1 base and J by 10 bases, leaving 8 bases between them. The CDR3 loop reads CASSLGLGEQFF. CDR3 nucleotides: TGTGCCAGCAGCTTAGGACTAGGCGAGCAGTTCTTC.

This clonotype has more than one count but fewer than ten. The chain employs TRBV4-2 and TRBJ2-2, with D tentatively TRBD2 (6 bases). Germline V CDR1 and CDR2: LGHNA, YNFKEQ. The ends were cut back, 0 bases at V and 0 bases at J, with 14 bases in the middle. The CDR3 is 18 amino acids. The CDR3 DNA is TGTGCCAGCAGCCAAGATGGGCGGAGCGGGCCGAACACCGGGGAGCTGTTTTTT. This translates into CASSQDGRSGPNTGELFF.

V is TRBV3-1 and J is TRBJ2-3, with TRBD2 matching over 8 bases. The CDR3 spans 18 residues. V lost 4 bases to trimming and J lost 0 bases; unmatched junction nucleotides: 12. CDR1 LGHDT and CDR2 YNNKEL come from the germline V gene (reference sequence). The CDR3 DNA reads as TGTGCCAGCAGCCCCCGGGGGAGAGCTAGCGGGAGCACAGATACGCAGTATTTT. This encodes CASSPRGRASGSTDTQYF.

The CDR3: CASSLGTSGRSWETQYF. The CDR3 DNA sequence: TGTGCCAGCAGCTTAGGGACTAGCGGGAGGTCATGGGAGACCCAGTACTTC. The genes are TRBV11-2 and TRBJ2-5; 14 positions agree with TRBD2. The CDR3 length is 17 residues. CDR1 and CDR2 (germline): SGHAT, FQNNGV. After removal of 1 base from V and 5 bases from J, the junction contained 6 bases not matched to a gene.

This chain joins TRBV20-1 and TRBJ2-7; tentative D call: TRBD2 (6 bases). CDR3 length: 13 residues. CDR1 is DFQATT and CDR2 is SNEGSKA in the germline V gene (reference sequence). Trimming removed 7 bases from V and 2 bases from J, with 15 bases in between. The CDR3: CSVPGGMTYEQYF. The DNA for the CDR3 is TGCAGTGTTCCTGGCGGGATGACCTACGAGCAGTACTTC.

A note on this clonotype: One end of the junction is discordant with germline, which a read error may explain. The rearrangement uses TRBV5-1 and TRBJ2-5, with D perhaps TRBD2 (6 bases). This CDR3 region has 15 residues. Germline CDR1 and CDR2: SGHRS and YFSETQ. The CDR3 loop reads CTSSLALGGGETQYF. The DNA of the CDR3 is TGCACCAGTAGCTTGGCCCTGGGAGGAGGTGAGACCCAGTACTTC.

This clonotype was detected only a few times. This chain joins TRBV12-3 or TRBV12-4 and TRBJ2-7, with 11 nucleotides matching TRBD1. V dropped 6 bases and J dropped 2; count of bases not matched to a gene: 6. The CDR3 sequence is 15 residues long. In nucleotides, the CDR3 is TGTGCCAGCAGCCGGGACAGGGGGAGAGCCTACGAGCAGTACTTC. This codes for CASSRDRGRAYEQYF.

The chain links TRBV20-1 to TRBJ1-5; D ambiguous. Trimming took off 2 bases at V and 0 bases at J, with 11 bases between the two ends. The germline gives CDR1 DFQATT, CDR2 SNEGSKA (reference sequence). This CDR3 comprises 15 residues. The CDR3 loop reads CSARISGNSNQPQHF. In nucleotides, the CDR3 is TGCAGTGCTAGAATATCCGGGAATAGCAATCAGCCCCAGCATTTT.

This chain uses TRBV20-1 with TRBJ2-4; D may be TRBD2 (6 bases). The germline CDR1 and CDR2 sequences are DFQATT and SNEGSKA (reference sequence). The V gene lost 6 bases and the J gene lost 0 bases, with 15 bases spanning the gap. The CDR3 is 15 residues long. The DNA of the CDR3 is TGCAGTGCCCTTACGGAGGGGACAGCCAAAAACATTCAGTACTTC. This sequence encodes CSALTEGTAKNIQYF.

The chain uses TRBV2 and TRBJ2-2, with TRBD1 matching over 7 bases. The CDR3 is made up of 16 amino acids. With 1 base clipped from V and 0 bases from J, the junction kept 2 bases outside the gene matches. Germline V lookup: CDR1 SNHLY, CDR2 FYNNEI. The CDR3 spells CASSEVGTANTGELFF. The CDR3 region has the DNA TGTGCCAGCAGTGAAGTCGGGACAGCGAACACCGGGGAGCTGTTTTTT.

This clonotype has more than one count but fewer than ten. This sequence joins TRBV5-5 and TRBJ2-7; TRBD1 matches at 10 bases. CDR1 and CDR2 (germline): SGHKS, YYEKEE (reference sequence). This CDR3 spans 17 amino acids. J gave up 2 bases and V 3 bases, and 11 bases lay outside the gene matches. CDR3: CASSSLPGTGVAYEQYF. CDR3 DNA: TGTGCCAGCAGCTCTCTACCCGGGACAGGGGTGGCCTACGAGCAGTACTTC.